Listed here is a single T cell receptor beta chain. The CDR3 consists of 15 residues. J was trimmed by 1 base and V by 6 bases; bases with no gene match: 3. CDR1 and CDR2 (germline): LNHDA, SQIVND (reference sequence). The data stem from a study of blood T cell repertoires in COVID-19. Across the study: The samples span acute and convalescent COVID-19 from the United States, Italy and Spain. Sample material is recorded as cDNA or gDNA derived from T cells, B-cell-depleted T cells, or PBMCs.

In the original analysis: Reference gene primer amplification in the assay estimated nucleated cell counts. Method: immunoSEQ multiplex PCR; TCRdb's copy keeps in-frame clones and lacks some. V, J and clone size are taken as reported in that table, and D and trimming were inferred from the DNA itself. The table has around 220,000 clones, around 85% seen once. This receptor was obtained from a human donor in a cohort sampled during active COVID-19. This chain connects TRBV19 to TRBJ2-6, with 7 positions matching TRBD1. Sequencing input: peripheral blood. Here the CDR3 DNA reads TGTGCCAGTAGGGCAGGGGGTTCTGGGGCCAACGTCCTGACTTTC. Its translation is CASRAGGSGANVLTF.